These T cell receptor beta chains were read from a single sample in a study of T-cell reconstitution after alpha-beta-depleted transplantation in children. TCRdb itself ran the PCR reads through MiXCR, one entry per CDR3 protein. The table shows roughly 790,000 distinct CDR3 sequences, with 15% to 20% occurring only once. The sequenced sample was PBMCs, mostly from graft donor cells, obtained 360 days after TCRalphabeta/CD19-depleted stem cell transplant. The receptor set was obtained from a male patient between 10 and 17 years old who had a stem cell transplant for acute lymphoblastic leukemia, so the T cells may come from the graft donor. Both conserved end residues are part of each CDR3. D genes are given only for firm matches. A row's size may be missing; if present it is once, few, many or a size class.

TRBV27	many	TRBD2	TRBJ2-3	TGTGCCAGCAGTTTGGAACTAGCGGGAGCAGATACGCAGTATTTT	CASSLELAGADTQYF
TRBV18	.	.	TRBJ2-7	TGTGCCAGCTCACCACGGTGTAGACCAACCTTACGAGAGGAGTACTTC	CASSPRCRPTLREEYF
TRBV20-1	few	.	TRBJ1-2	TGCAGTGCCCCCACCTATGGGGGGCCGATCTATGGCTACACCTTC	CSAPTYGGPIYGYTF
TRBV7-9	few	TRBD2	TRBJ2-7	TGTGCCAGCGGGACTAGCGGGAGCAACGAGCAGTACTTC	CASGTSGSNEQYF
TRBV9	few	TRBD2	TRBJ2-7	TGTGCCAGCAGCCTTACAGCGGGAGCCCCCTACGAGCAGTACTTC	CASSLTAGAPYEQYF
TRBV7-8	few	.	TRBJ2-5	TGTGCCAGCAGCTCCTCAAGCGGTCTCCAAGAGACCCAGTACTTC	CASSSSSGLQETQYF
TRBV19	few	.	TRBJ2-1	TGTGCCAGTTGCAGGGACTCCTACAATGAGCAGTTCTTC	CASCRDSYNEQFF
TRBV7-3	.	TRBD2	TRBJ2-3	TGTGCCAGCAGCTTATTTGCGGGAGGCACAGATACGCAGTATTTT	CASSLFAGGTDTQYF
TRBV13	few	.	TRBJ2-7	TGTGCCAGCAGTTCAGGGGTCCACGAGCAGTACTTC	CASSSGVHEQYF
TRBV5-5	few	TRBD1	TRBJ1-1	TGTGCCAGCAGCACACACAGGGGTGGGACTGAAGCTTTCTTT	CASSTHRGGTEAFF
TRBV10-3	few	.	TRBJ1-2	TGTGCCATCACAGACTTGTACTATGGCTACACCTTC	CAITDLYYGYTF
TRBV15	.	TRBD1	TRBJ1-2	TGTGCCACCAGCAGGGACAGGGGTTCCAGTGGCTACACCTTC	CATSRDRGSSGYTF
TRBV6-5	.	.	TRBJ1-2	TGTGCCAGCCGACAGACTAATAACTATGGCTACACCTTC	CASRQTNNYGYTF
TRBV7-9	few	.	TRBJ2-2	TGTGCCAGCAGCTTAGCTCGGGCAGCGAACACCGGGGAGCTGTTTTTT	CASSLARAANTGELFF
TRBV7-9	.	.	TRBJ2-5	TGTGCCAGCAGCCCCGACTTGCGAGAGACCCAGTACTTC	CASSPDLRETQYF
TRBV18	few	.	TRBJ2-5	TGTGCCAGCTCACCGGTGGGTGGGACCCAGTACTTC	CASSPVGGTQYF